Below, 9 T cell receptor delta chains from the same sample are listed, as sequenced in a study of gamma-delta T cells after stem cell transplantation. TCRdb re-processed the RT-PCR reads using CATT. The sample holds approximately 2,800 delta-chain clones; 7.5% to 9% are singletons and the top ten take roughly 9.4%. Sequenced sample: gamma-delta T cells. These TCRs come from a human donor. It is not recorded whose cells these are; they may come from a transplant donor.

This clone was picked up a small number of times. With a far larger clone one base away, a read error is the likely cause. The sample contains more than one DNA sequence encoding this CDR3. The chain joins TRDV2 to TRDJ3; D may be TRDD3 (5 bases). CDR1 is GEAIGNYY, CDR2 EKD, per germline. The length of the CDR3 is 19 residues. CDR3 DNA: TGTGCCTGCGACAGGGGGTACCGAGGTGACTCCTGGGACACCCGACAGATGTTTTTC. Protein sequence: CACDRGYRGDSWDTRQMFF.

Remarks on this clone: Given a far larger clone just one base away, this is likely a sequencing read error. V gene TRDV2 combines with J gene TRDJ1; TRDD3 matches 10 bases. The DNA end lines up better with TRDJ2; the J call may be wrong. This CDR3 is 15 amino acids long. The germline V gene encodes CDR1 GEAIGNYY and CDR2 EKD. This CDR3 reads CACDTGGYRADKLFF. Here the CDR3 DNA reads TGTGCCTGTGACACTGGGGGATACCGCGCCGATAAACTCTTCTTT.

This clone was counted a few times. The protein TCRdb gives is from a much larger clone and does not agree with this DNA's translation at residue 8, likely a read error; the protein shown here comes from the DNA. This rearrangement joins TRDV2 to TRDJ2, with 8 nucleotides matching TRDD3. This CDR3 has 14 residues. V gave up 2 bases and J gave up 4 bases; unmatched junction bases: 2. Germline CDR1 reads GEAIGNYY; CDR2 reads EKD. CDR3 sequence: CACDILGGTAQLFF. In DNA, the CDR3 is TGTGCCTGTGACATACTGGGGGGGACAGCACAACTCTTCTTT.

The genes are TRDV2 and TRDJ3; D might be TRDD3 (6 bases). Germline V gene sequence: CDR1 GEAIGNYY, CDR2 EKD. CDR3 length equals 21 residues. Trimming shortened V by 0 bases and J by 0 bases, and 20 bases separated the two germline ends. CDR3 nucleotide sequence: TGTGCCTGTGACACCGCGGTACTGGGTAGGGAGAGCTCCTGGGACACCCGACAGATGTTTTTC. It encodes CACDTAVLGRESSWDTRQMFF.

About this clone itself: This probably arose from a read error, given a far larger clone one base away. V gene TRDV1 combines with J gene TRDJ2; no clear D gene. V lost 11 bases and J lost 4, with 11 bases in between. CDR3 length: 12 residues. The germline V gene has CDR1 TSWWSYY and CDR2 QGS. The CDR3 DNA follows: TGTGCTAGACGGCGCCCGACAGCACAACTCTTCTTT. Translation gives CARRRPTAQLFF.

On this clone itself: The likely explanation is a read error, given a far larger clone one base away. The chain has TRDV2 and TRDJ3, with 9 positions matching TRDD3. The CDR3 consists of 21 residues. Germline V gives CDR1 GEAIGNYY, CDR2 EKD. CDR3 amino acids: CACATATSGGSSSWDTRQMFF. Here the CDR3 DNA reads TGTGCCTGTGCCACCGCTACGTCTGGGGGATCGAGCTCCTGGGACACCCGACAGATGTTTTTC.

To note about this clone: A far larger clone is one nucleotide away, so this likely arose from a read error. The chain links TRDV2 to TRDJ2; possibly TRDD3 for D (6 bases). V was shortened by 3 bases and J by 1 base, with 11 bases between the two germline ends. The CDR3 spans 15 residues. Per germline, CDR1 GEAIGNYY and CDR2 EKD. CDR3 bases: TGTGCCTGTGACTTTACGGGGGATTTGACAGCACAACTCTTCTTT. Translated: CACDFTGDLTAQLFF.

This clone was counted only a few times. A single base is all that separates this from a far larger clone, so a read error is likely. Other DNA sequences from this sample encode an identical CDR3 as well. The V call is TRDV2, the J call TRDJ2, with 8 positions matching TRDD3. CDR3 size: 15 residues. Per the germline V gene, CDR1 is GEAIGNYY and CDR2 is EKD. The CDR3 region has the DNA TGTGCCTGTGACTTTATGGGGGATTTGACAGCACAACTCTTCTTC. Its translation: CACDFMGDLTAQLFF.

On this clone: A single base is all that separates this from a far larger clone, so a read error is likely. In the same sample, other DNA sequences code for this CDR3. The rearrangement uses TRDV2 and TRDJ3, with D possibly matching TRDD3 (6 bases). Germline V gives CDR1 GEAIGNYY, CDR2 EKD. This CDR3 has 19 amino acids. CDR3 nucleotides: TGTGCCTGTGACTCGATTCGGGGGAGCAGTACCTGGGACACCCGGCAGATGTTTTTC. This encodes CACDSIRGSSTWDTRQMFF.